A single sample gave rise to the 28 T cell receptor beta chains below, sequenced in a study of Tregs in tolerant kidney transplant recipients. Sequencing used immunoSEQ multiplex PCR; TCRdb keeps in-frame clones, though not all of them. In the table there are approximately 20,000 clones, about 71% of which are singletons. For these receptors, no antigen is known. What was sequenced was Tregs from blood cultured with allogeneic cells. The receptor set was obtained from a human donor in good health.

This chain connects TRBV6-6 to TRBJ2-7; D remains ambiguous. The V gene lost 5 bases and the J gene lost 5 bases, with 10 bases spanning the gap. This CDR3 contains 12 residues. Looked up from germline, CDR1 is MNHNY and CDR2 is SVGAGI (reference sequence). CDR3: CASSGRLNEQYF. CDR3 nucleotides: TGTGCCAGCAGTGGGCGGTTGAACGAGCAGTACTTC.

The CDR3 is CASSLTGYEQYF. DNA for the CDR3: TGTGCCAGCAGCTTAACCGGCTACGAGCAGTACTTC. This sequence joins TRBV7-9 and TRBJ2-7; D call uncertain. The germline gives CDR1 SEHNR, CDR2 FQNEAQ (reference sequence). V gave up 2 bases and J gave up 3 bases, with 5 bases separating them. The CDR3 covers 12 residues.

This chain connects TRBV5-4 to TRBJ1-5; 7 bases match TRBD1. There are 14 residues in the CDR3. CDR1 is SGHNT, CDR2 YYREEE, per germline (reference sequence). J was trimmed by 4 bases and V by 5 bases; bases with no gene match: 6. The CDR3 nucleotides read TGTGCCAGCAGTCCGGGACAGATAAATCAGCCCCAGCATTTT. Its translation is CASSPGQINQPQHF.

The sample holds a few counts of this clone. The rearrangement links TRBV19 to TRBJ1-5; TRBD1 matches at 12 bases. Trimming at V came to 5 bases and at J to 6 bases, leaving 11 bases not matched to a gene. Germline lookup yields CDR1 LNHDA and CDR2 SQIVND (reference sequence). The CDR3 covers 17 residues. CDR3 residues: CASSRQGTGGAGQPQHF. The CDR3 DNA reads as TGTGCCAGTAGTCGTCAAGGGACAGGGGGCGCGGGTCAGCCCCAGCATTTT.

In this sample, this clone turned up a few times. Other DNA sequences in this specimen translate into the identical CDR3. The chain is built from TRBV30 and TRBJ1-5; D gene ambiguous. CDR3 length: 11 residues. V was shortened by 0 bases and J by 7 bases, with 4 bases between the two germline ends. The germline gives CDR1 GTSNPN, CDR2 SVGIG (reference sequence). The CDR3 sequence is CAWSVGQPQHF. The CDR3 nucleotides are TGTGCCTGGAGTGTTGGGCAGCCCCAGCATTTT.

This clone has more than one count but fewer than ten. This chain joins TRBV5-1 and TRBJ1-3; D is unresolved. From germline, CDR1 is SGHRS and CDR2 YFSETQ. Deletions cut 4 bases from V and 3 bases from J, with 14 bases between. The CDR3 has 15 residues. CDR3 sequence: CASSPGWGGGNTIYF. The CDR3 DNA sequence: TGCGCCAGCAGCCCGGGATGGGGTGGTGGAAACACCATATATTTT.

The chain couples TRBV5-4 to TRBJ2-3; D may correspond to TRBD1 or TRBD2 (5 bases each). The germline V and J ends were trimmed by 0 bases and 8 bases, with 16 bases remaining between them. This CDR3 contains 15 residues. Germline CDR1 and CDR2: SGHNT and YYREEE (reference sequence). The CDR3 protein is CASSLDLGDWVTQYF. In nucleotides, the CDR3 is TGTGCCAGCAGCTTGGACCTGGGGGATTGGGTTACGCAGTATTTT.

The chain is built from TRBV2 and TRBJ2-7; tentatively, D is TRBD1 or TRBD2 (5 bases each). The CDR3 totals 12 residues. Germline lookup yields CDR1 SNHLY and CDR2 FYNNEI. V was clipped by 4 bases and J by 5 bases, with 9 bases between them. The CDR3, as DNA: TGTGCCAGCAGTGTTGGGGGAAACGAGCAGTACGTC. This codes for CASSVGGNEQYV.

J is TRBJ2-5 and V is TRBV5-8; the D gene is possibly TRBD2 (6 bases). CDR1 is SGHTS and CDR2 is YDEGEE in the germline V gene. The V end lost 4 bases, the J end lost 3 bases, and 13 bases lay between the germline ends. The CDR3 runs 14 residues. CDR3: CASSPGLLKETQYF. For the CDR3, the DNA is TGTGCCAGCAGCCCGGGACTGCTAAAAGAGACCCAGTACTTC. The whole variable domain, filled in from reference TRBV5-8 and TRBJ2-5, reads EAGVTQSPTHLIKTRGQQATLRCSPISGHTSVYWYQQALGLGLQFLLWYDEGEERNRGNFPPRFSGRQFPNYSSELNVNALELEDSALYLCASSPGLLKETQYFGPGTRLLVL.

This clone qualifies as medium-sized (0.01 to 0.1%). The rearrangement links TRBV27 to TRBJ2-4; 10 bases are shared with TRBD2. The trim removed 4 bases at V and 10 bases at J, leaving 13 bases unmatched. CDR3 length equals 16 residues. Germline CDR1 MNHEY, CDR2 SMNVEV (reference sequence). The CDR3 nucleotides are TGTGCCAGCAGTTCGCGCCTTACTAGCGGGATTGGTATTCAGTACTTC. Translating gives CASSSRLTSGIGIQYF.

The chain joins TRBV12-5 to TRBJ2-2; 8 bases fit TRBD1. Germline loops: CDR1 LGHNT, CDR2 FRNRAP. With V trimmed by 2 bases and J by 0 bases, 5 bases remained unmatched. The CDR3 covers 17 residues. The CDR3 is CASGLNRGFANTGELFF. The CDR3 bases are TGTGCTAGTGGTTTGAACAGGGGGTTCGCGAACACCGGGGAGCTGTTTTTT.

V and J are TRBV5-4 and TRBJ2-7; D may be TRBD1 or TRBD2 (5 bases each). This CDR3 spans 16 amino acids. Trimming pared 4 bases from V and 0 bases from J, leaving 17 bases between. CDR1 and CDR2 from the germline V gene are SGHNT and YYREEE (reference sequence). CDR3 amino acids: CASSPRTGLLSYEQYF. For the CDR3, the DNA is TGTGCCAGCAGCCCACGGACGGGGCTTCTCTCCTACGAGCAGTACTTC.

The sample holds a few counts of this clone. This chain links TRBV9 with TRBJ2-1, with TRBD2 identical over 15 bases. Germline assignment: CDR1 SGDLS and CDR2 YYNGEE. The CDR3 runs to 15 residues. Losses at the gene ends were 3 bases for V and 9 bases for J; bases not matched to a gene: 4. CDR3 in amino acids: CASSAGTSGRSEQFF. In nucleotides, the CDR3 is TGTGCCAGCAGCGCCGGGACTAGCGGGAGGAGTGAGCAGTTCTTC. Complete variable domain (other parts from reference TRBV9 and TRBJ2-1): DSGVTQTPKHLITATGQRVTLRCSPRSGDLSVYWYQQSLDQGLQFLIQYYNGEERAKGNILERFSAQQFPDLHSELNLSSLELGDSALYFCASSAGTSGRSEQFFGPGTRLTVL.

The chain is built from TRBV6-5 and TRBJ1-1; weak D call: TRBD1 (5 bases). The germline V and J ends were trimmed by 7 bases and 2 bases, with 11 bases remaining between them. CDR3 size: 13 residues. CDR1 is MNHEY, CDR2 SVGAGI, per germline. The CDR3 region has the DNA TGTGCCAGCATCTACAGGCTTAACACTGAAGCTTTCTTT. Its protein is CASIYRLNTEAFF.

The rearrangement uses TRBV5-4 and TRBJ2-7; the match to TRBD1 covers 8 bases. The CDR3 extends over 16 amino acids. Germline values: CDR1 SGHNT, CDR2 YYREEE (reference sequence). Trimming removed 5 bases from V and 2 bases from J; junction bases left unmatched: 12. In DNA, the CDR3 is TGTGCCAGCAGTTTGACAGGGGCCCTTCCAGCCTACGAGCAGTACTTC. As protein: CASSLTGALPAYEQYF.

This rearrangement joins TRBV6-6 to TRBJ2-2; 9 bases line up with TRBD1. This CDR3 region has 15 residues. CDR1 and CDR2 (germline): MNHNY, SVGAGI (reference sequence). With 5 bases clipped from V and 6 bases from J, the junction kept 7 bases outside the gene matches. The CDR3 DNA sequence: TGTGCCAGCAGTACCCGGACAGGGGTTGCCGGGGAGCTGTTTTTT. Translating it yields CASSTRTGVAGELFF.

The rearrangement uses TRBV6-9 and TRBJ2-7, with a tentative D call TRBD1 (6 bases). There are 15 residues in the CDR3. V was cut by 5 bases and J by 2 bases, with 16 bases left in between. Germline CDR1 reads MNHGY; CDR2 reads SVAAGI. This CDR3 is CASSKIRDITYEQYF. The DNA of the CDR3 is TGTGCCAGCAGTAAGATCCGGGACATCACCTACGAGCAGTACTTC.

This clone has just a few counts. V and J are TRBV6-4 and TRBJ1-1, with 10 bases that match TRBD1. The V and J ends lost 4 bases and 4 bases, in that order; junction bases with no gene match: 6. The germline gives CDR1 MRHNA, CDR2 SNTAGT. The CDR3 spans 15 residues. The CDR3 region has the DNA TGTGCCAGCAGTGGACAGGGGGCGTCGGGCACTGAAGCTTTCTTT. Translated: CASSGQGASGTEAFF.

CDR3 sequence: CASSQRTGVNYGYTF. The CDR3 DNA reads as TGTGCCAGCTCACAACGGACAGGAGTAAACTATGGCTACACCTTC. This sequence joins TRBV18 and TRBJ1-2; 7 nucleotides line up with TRBD1. Germline V lookup: CDR1 KGHSH, CDR2 LQKENI. The CDR3 is 15 amino acids. After removal of 4 bases from V and 2 bases from J, the junction contained 7 bases not matched to a gene.

This clone turned up a few times. The rearrangement joins TRBV5-1 to TRBJ2-1, with D maybe TRBD2 (6 bases). Trimming shortened V by 1 base and J by 1 base, and 12 bases separated the two germline ends. CDR1 and CDR2 (germline): SGHRS, YFSETQ. CDR3 size: 16 residues. DNA for the CDR3: TGCGCCAGCAGCTTGCGTCCGGGAGTGTCCTACAATGAGCAGTTCTTC. It translates to CASSLRPGVSYNEQFF.

This clone was seen only a few times. CDR3 coding DNA: TGTGCCAGCAGGCCTCCCGGGACAGGGGTCGAAAAACTGTTTTTT. Protein: CASRPPGTGVEKLFF. The chain links TRBV6-5 to TRBJ1-4, with 10 nucleotides matching TRBD1. With 6 bases clipped from V and 8 bases from J, the junction kept 9 bases outside the gene matches. The length of the CDR3 is 15 residues. Germline CDR1 is MNHEY and CDR2 is SVGAGI.

J is TRBJ1-3 and V is TRBV30; D uncertain. Trimming took off 2 bases at V and 0 bases at J, with 14 bases between the two ends. CDR1 and CDR2 from the germline V gene are GTSNPN and SVGIG (reference sequence). This CDR3 is 16 amino acids long. The chain's CDR3 is CAWSTNWRFSGNTIYF. CDR3 DNA: TGTGCCTGGAGTACTAACTGGAGATTCTCTGGAAACACCATATATTTT. The variable domain in full, completed from reference TRBV30 and TRBJ1-3, reads SQTIHQWPATLVQPVGSPLSLECTVEGTSNPNLYWYRQAAGRGLQLLFYSVGIGQISSEVPQNLSASRPQDRQFILSSKKLLLSDSGFYLCAWSTNWRFSGNTIYFGEGSWLTVV.

The V call is TRBV5-1, the J call TRBJ2-3, with D tentatively TRBD1 (5 bases). The germline V and J ends were trimmed by 0 bases and 1 base, with 12 bases remaining between them. This CDR3 comprises 16 residues. Germline lookup yields CDR1 SGHRS and CDR2 YFSETQ. DNA for the CDR3: TGCGCCAGCAGCTTGGTCGCAGGCAGGGGCACAGATACGCAGTATTTT. Translating gives CASSLVAGRGTDTQYF.

CDR3 protein: CASSVVPSVGANTGELFF. CDR3 nucleotides: TGTGCCAGCAGCGTAGTTCCCTCAGTCGGGGCGAACACCGGGGAGCTGTTTTTT. This sequence joins TRBV9 and TRBJ2-2; a weak D match, TRBD2 (5 bases). The CDR3 length is 18 residues. V was cut by 0 bases and J by 0 bases, with 15 bases left in between. Germline loops: CDR1 SGDLS, CDR2 YYNGEE.

This clone is medium-sized within its sample. The rearrangement joins TRBV5-1 to TRBJ1-5; D uncertain. V was trimmed by 1 base and J by 3 bases, leaving 11 bases between them. The CDR3 is 15 residues long. Germline CDR1 SGHRS, CDR2 YFSETQ. CDR3 region: CASSLMGRSNQPQHF. DNA for the CDR3: TGCGCCAGCAGCTTGATGGGGAGATCCAATCAGCCCCAGCATTTT.

This chain connects TRBV5-4 to TRBJ1-2, with 11 bases matching TRBD1. The junction had 5 bases not matched to a gene; V was cut back by 3 bases and J by 4 bases. There are 15 residues in the CDR3. Germline-derived CDR1 and CDR2 are SGHNT and YYREEE (reference sequence). CDR3 in amino acids: CASSSAGTGGYGYTF. CDR3 DNA: TGTGCCAGCAGCTCCGCGGGGACAGGGGGCTATGGCTACACCTTC.

DNA for the CDR3: TGTGCCAGCAGGTTGGGAAGGGCATCCTACAATGAGCAGTTCTTC. It is translated as CASRLGRASYNEQFF. This sequence joins TRBV7-9 and TRBJ2-1; D uncertain. The V and J ends lost 6 bases and 1 base respectively, with 13 bases between them. The CDR3 has 15 residues. CDR1 is SEHNR and CDR2 is FQNEAQ in the germline V gene (reference sequence).

The V and J genes are TRBV7-9 and TRBJ1-6; 8 bases agree with TRBD1. CDR1 and CDR2 from the germline V gene are SEHNR and FQNEAQ (reference sequence). The V gene end was trimmed by 6 bases and the J gene end by 6 bases; junction bases not matched to a gene: 7. This CDR3 is 15 amino acids long. The CDR3 coding sequence is TGTGCCAGCAGTCAAAGACAGGGGCGTAATTCACCCCTCCACTTT. Its protein product is CASSQRQGRNSPLHF.